The 10 T cell receptor beta chains below come from one sample, sequenced in a study of a mutant IDH1 vaccine in newly diagnosed glioma. Their specific antigens are unknown. Profiled with immunoSEQ multiplex PCR; TCRdb holds only in-frame clones, not every one. This table holds about 26,000 clones, approximately 80% found once. Time point described: week 5, during vaccination. The investigators gave 300 ug of mutant IDH1 20-mer peptide in each vaccine dose, together with topical imiquimod. The material was PBMCs, obtained from a glioma patient whose treatment included an IDH1 peptide vaccine. All receptors come from a man aged 40-49 years with glioma. Some clones in this sample may be carry-over from other donors' samples.

V and J are TRBV2 and TRBJ1-5; the match to TRBD1 covers 8 bases. V lost 6 bases and J lost 7; bases outside the gene matches: 8. The CDR3 has 14 amino acids. In germline, CDR1 is SNHLY, CDR2 FYNNEI. The CDR3 DNA is TGTGCCAGCAGCGACGGGACAGGTCAGCAGCCCCAGCATTTT. Translation gives CASSDGTGQQPQHF.

CDR3 DNA: TGCGCCAGCAGTCTCTTACCCCGCGTAGATACGCAGTATTTT. It specifies CASSLLPRVDTQYF. The rearrangement links TRBV5-1 to TRBJ2-3; D unresolved. The V gene lost 5 bases and the J gene lost 5 bases, with 15 bases spanning the gap. This CDR3 comprises 14 residues. Germline V gene data show CDR1 as SGHRS and CDR2 as YFSETQ.

J is TRBJ1-3 and V is TRBV6-1; D possibly corresponds to TRBD1 (6 bases). The V and J ends lost 7 bases and 9 bases respectively, with 16 bases between them. The CDR3 length is 13 residues. Germline V gives CDR1 MNHNS, CDR2 SASEGT. The CDR3 sequence: CASTGQTTFTIYF. The CDR3 coding sequence is TGTGCCAGCACCGGACAGACTACATTCACCATATATTTT.

CDR3 sequence (DNA): TGCGCCAGCACCTCCTTAGACACCGGGGAGCTGTTTTTT. As protein: CASTSLDTGELFF. The chain uses TRBV5-1 and TRBJ2-2, with D unresolved. This CDR3 region has 13 residues. Per the germline V gene, CDR1 is SGHRS and CDR2 is YFSETQ. Trimming removed 6 bases from V and 3 bases from J, with 9 bases in between. Drawing the rest from reference TRBV5-1 and TRBJ2-2, the complete variable domain is KAGVTQTPRYLIKTRGQQVTLSCSPISGHRSVSWYQQTPGQGLQFLFEYFSETQRNKGNFPGRFSGRQFSNSRSEMNVSTLELGDSALYLCASTSLDTGELFFGEGSRLTVL.

V is TRBV4-2 and J is TRBJ1-4; D unclear. Per germline, CDR1 LGHNA and CDR2 YNFKEQ. V lost 4 bases and J lost 2, with 8 bases in between. There are 14 residues in the CDR3. The CDR3 coding sequence is TGTGCCAGCAGCCTTGGGAGCACTAATGAAAAACTGTTTTTT. It encodes CASSLGSTNEKLFF.

This clone was detected only once. The chain couples TRBV7-9 to TRBJ1-4; no clear D. The CDR3 spans 16 residues. The V gene's germline CDR1 is SEHNR and CDR2 FQNEAQ (reference sequence). V was cut by 5 bases and J by 5 bases, with 18 bases left in between. This chain's CDR3 is CASSTLYEGSNEKLFF. CDR3 bases: TGTGCCAGCAGCACCCTTTACGAAGGGTCCAATGAAAAACTGTTTTTT.

The chain links TRBV5-6 to TRBJ1-5; tentatively, D is TRBD1 (6 bases). CDR1 SGHDT and CDR2 YYEEEE come from the germline V gene. This CDR3 is built from 14 residues. Between the trimmed V and J ends, which lost 1 base and 11 bases, there was a span of 16 bases. The DNA for the CDR3 is TGTGCCAGCAGCTTGTGGGTCGGAGAGGGGGCCCAGCATTTT. Protein sequence: CASSLWVGEGAQHF.

This clone was found a few times. The chain uses TRBV28 and TRBJ2-2; D is possibly TRBD1 (6 bases). Germline V CDR1 and CDR2: MDHEN, SYDVKM. The CDR3 is made up of 15 amino acids. Trimming cost V 6 bases and J 7 bases, with 18 bases left between them. The CDR3 DNA reads as TGTGCCAGCAGCCCAGGGACATTACTTTACGGGGAGCTGTTTTTT. Its protein is CASSPGTLLYGELFF.

The chain joins TRBV11-2 to TRBJ2-2; 9 bases map to TRBD1. V lost 4 bases, J lost 7 bases, and 7 bases stayed unmatched. Germline CDR1 and CDR2: SGHAT and FQNNGV. The CDR3 consists of 15 residues. The CDR3 DNA reads as TGTGCCAGCAGCTCTCAACAGGGGGCTTACGGGGAGCTGTTTTTT. Protein: CASSSQQGAYGELFF.

This chain joins TRBV6-4 and TRBJ1-6; the D is unclear. The CDR3 runs 14 residues. Trimming shortened V by 5 bases and J by 5 bases, and 10 bases separated the two germline ends. Looked up from germline, CDR1 is MRHNA and CDR2 is SNTAGT. The CDR3 DNA reads as TGTGCCAGCAGTCTCGACCTCCATAATTCACCCCTCCACTTT. It yields the protein CASSLDLHNSPLHF.